Sequencing of this T cell receptor beta chain was carried out in a study of cytomegalovirus exposure and HLA in healthy donors. On the study more broadly: A previous analysis identified approximately 110 million unique TCR beta sequences derived from approximately 190 million T cells.

60 Vbeta and 13 Jbeta primers were used in PCR. Assay: immunoSEQ multiplex PCR; the TCRdb copy retains only in-frame clones and omits some. The table shows roughly 240,000 clones, with around 80% occurring only once. General study findings and limits: Evidence from a later analysis indicated that most CMV-associated TCR beta chains looked HLA-restricted. The likely explanation for a cluster of highly shared sequence variants was sequencing artifact.

Germline assignment: CDR1 SGHDT and CDR2 YYEEEE. This CDR3 comprises 16 residues. V lost 3 bases and J 2 bases, leaving 15 bases between the germline ends. On this clone: Its antigen remains unidentified.

The chain is built from TRBV5-6 and TRBJ1-3; tentatively, D is TRBD1 (5 bases). The sequenced material came from PBMCs. The receptor comes from a woman aged 40 to 50 in good health and CMV-seropositive. The CDR3 reads CASSSSGLEPGNTIYF. CDR3 nucleotide sequence: TGTGCCAGCAGCTCGTCAGGGCTGGAACCTGGAAACACCATATATTTT. Using reference TRBV5-6 and TRBJ1-3 for the parts outside the CDR3, the full variable domain is DAGVTQSPTHLIKTRGQQVTLRCSPKSGHDTVSWYQQALGQGPQFIFQYYEEEERQRGNFPDRFSGHQFPNYSSELNVNALLLGDSALYLCASSSSGLEPGNTIYFGEGSWLTVV.